The clone carrying this T cell receptor (beta chain) was observed many times. These data belong to a study of T-cell reconstitution after alpha-beta-depleted transplantation in children. There are 20 residues in the CDR3. Trimming shortened V by 5 bases and J by 0 bases, and 26 bases separated the two germline ends. Germline assignment: CDR1 SGHAT and CDR2 FQNNGV. It was with unique molecular identifiers that the TCRbeta library was prepared. TCRdb reprocessed the PCR reads via MiXCR and lists one record per CDR3 protein. The table has some 200,000 distinct CDR3 sequences, about 6.4% seen once. The genes are TRBV11-2 and TRBJ2-1, with D perhaps being TRBD1 or TRBD2 (5 bases each). The clonotype originates from a human donor who donated a stem cell graft to a child with Wiskott-Aldrich syndrome. The sequencing here drew on PBMCs from the stem cell graft donor, taken from the stem cell graft. This CDR3 is CASSRPGRQSPKSSYNEQFF. The CDR3 nucleotides read TGTGCCAGCAGCCGCCCGGGGAGACAGAGCCCCAAAAGCTCCTACAATGAGCAGTTCTTC.